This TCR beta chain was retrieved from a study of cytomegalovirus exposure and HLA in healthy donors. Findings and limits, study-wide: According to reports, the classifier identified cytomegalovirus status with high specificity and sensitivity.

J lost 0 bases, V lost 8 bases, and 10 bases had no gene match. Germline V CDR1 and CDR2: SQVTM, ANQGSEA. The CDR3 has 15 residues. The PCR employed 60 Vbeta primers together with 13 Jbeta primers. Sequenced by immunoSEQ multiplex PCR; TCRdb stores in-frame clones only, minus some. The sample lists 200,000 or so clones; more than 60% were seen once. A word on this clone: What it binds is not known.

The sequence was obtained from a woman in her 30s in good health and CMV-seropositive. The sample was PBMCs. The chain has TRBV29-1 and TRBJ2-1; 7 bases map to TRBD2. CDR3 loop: CSYPSGGSSYNEQFF. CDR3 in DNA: TGCAGCTACCCCTCCGGCGGGAGCTCCTACAATGAGCAGTTCTTC.